The T cell receptor (beta chain) under discussion was sequenced for a study of T cells after posttransplantation cyclophosphamide. Study-level points and caveats: Later blood repertoires were often dominated by clones from the donor CD8+ memory compartment. Recipient CMV seropositivity and CMV reactivation strongly tracked TRB clonality. Tissue-infiltrating T cells from skin or gut overlapped little with blood T cells.

The CDR3 length is 11 residues. V was trimmed by 7 bases and J by 5 bases, leaving 9 bases between them. CDR1 SEHNR and CDR2 FQNEAQ come from the germline V gene (reference sequence). With regard to this clone: As yet, its antigen is unknown.

A marrow graft followed busulfan-fludarabine conditioning, with cyclophosphamide on days +3 and +4. Libraries were prepared by immunoSEQ multiplex PCR; TCRdb keeps only in-frame clonotypes and omits some of them. The sample gives some 17,000 clones, about three quarters of which show up once; under 35% is in the top ten. The receptor's source is a female patient aged 35-55 years who received an allogeneic stem cell transplant from a related donor, was CMV-positive, and had no GVHD. The graft donor may be the source of some T cells. V gene TRBV7-9 combines with J gene TRBJ2-7; a possible D gene is TRBD2 (6 bases). The sequencing here drew on CD8+ T cells sorted from PBMCs, taken roughly 1,900 days after a stem cell transplant with posttransplant cyclophosphamide. The CDR3: CASMEGNEQYF. CDR3 DNA sequence: TGTGCCAGCATGGAGGGAAACGAGCAGTACTTC.